This TCR beta chain was observed in a study of blood T cell repertoires in COVID-19. The wider study: From the United States, Italy and Spain came samples of acute and convalescent COVID-19. T cells, B-cell-depleted T cells, or PBMCs provided the cDNA or gDNA that served as material.

Authors' data handling: Nucleated cell number was recorded as an estimate derived from reference gene primer amplification. Generated by immunoSEQ multiplex PCR, the TCRdb table keeps only in-frame clones and is missing some. V and J calls and clone size are copied from that table; D and trimming were computed from the DNA. The sample consists of around 42,000 clones, 88% of them appearing once. J lost 10 bases, V lost 3 bases, and 4 bases had no gene match. Germline loops: CDR1 LNHNV, CDR2 YYDKDF (reference sequence). The CDR3 runs 13 residues. The clonotype originates from a human donor in a cohort sampled during active COVID-19. The chain carries TRBV15 and TRBJ2-1; the match to TRBD1 covers 9 bases. The material sequenced was peripheral blood. The CDR3: CATSSDRGGEQFF. The CDR3 DNA sequence: TGTGCCACCAGCAGTGACAGGGGGGGAGAGCAGTTCTTC.